The clone carrying this T cell receptor (beta chain) was seen many times. Its target is not known. Through template switching, a universal primer site was introduced, and the cDNA contained unique molecular identifiers. TCRdb called the 5' RACE reads again in MiXCR, with one record for every CDR3 protein. The table has fewer than 650,000 distinct CDR3 sequences, just under 10% seen once. The data originate from a study of identical twins. Study-wide points: Less excess twin sharing appeared in beta out-of-frame sequences. The study found excess low generation probability among twin-shared out-of-frame alpha sequences.

Unmatched junction bases numbered 3, after V lost 5 bases and J lost 6 bases. The CDR3 is 12 residues long. These records were also assigned to another study, of yellow fever vaccine responses in identical twins.

This clonotype originated in a young woman in good health. The chain couples TRBV12-3 or TRBV12-4 to TRBJ1-1; 7 bases align to TRBD1. The sample comprised PBMCs. CDR3 region: CASSPDRPEAFF. The DNA for the CDR3 is TGTGCCAGCAGTCCGGACAGGCCTGAAGCTTTCTTT.